Described below is a single T cell receptor (beta chain) sequence and its context. Its antigen is undetermined. The data were obtained in a study of cytomegalovirus exposure and HLA in healthy donors. Study outcomes and limitations: A later analysis found that most CMV-associated TCR beta chains appeared HLA-restricted. As was reported, the HLA-A and HLA-B alleles of most subjects were accurately predicted from TCR beta sequences. Using the classifier, cytomegalovirus status was reportedly diagnosed with high specificity and sensitivity.

Primers included in the PCR were 60 Vbeta and 13 Jbeta primers. In the original processing: About 9.9 million shared chains were among around 80 million unique TCR beta chains counted in a later analysis. The assay was immunoSEQ multiplex PCR, and TCRdb's table has in-frame clones only and misses some. The V and J calls and clone size are taken from that table; D and trimming were inferred from the DNA. The table records 65,000 to 95,000 clones, 78% of them present only once. Between the trimmed V and J ends, which lost 6 bases and 0 bases, there was a span of 15 bases. The CDR3 is 16 amino acids. Germline CDR1 MNHNY, CDR2 SVGAGI (reference sequence).

Sequencing was done on a sample of PBMCs. This TCR derives from a male donor in good health and CMV-seropositive. The gene calls are TRBV6-6 and TRBJ1-5, with D unresolved. Written as DNA, the CDR3 is TGTGCCAGCAGCCCTTATCTGGAGGATAGCAATCAGCCCCAGCATTTT. Its protein product is CASSPYLEDSNQPQHF.